Presented here are 30 T cell receptor beta chains from one specimen sequenced in a study of circulating CD8 cells and anti-PD-1 response in melanoma. Four subsets defined by PD-1 and/or TIGIT were sorted from live CD3+CD8+TCRalphabeta+ cells. TCR libraries were prepared from roughly 15 ng of total RNA with the QIAseq Immune Repertoire TCR panel. TCRdb itself ran the reads through MiXCR, one entry per CDR3 protein. The table includes about 1,000 distinct CDR3 sequences, about 7.1% detected once. The sample was CD8+ T cells from PBMCs, taken at baseline or after one month of anti-PD-1 therapy (not recorded which). These receptors originate from a human donor with melanoma.

This chain joins TRBV28 and TRBJ2-7; possibly TRBD2 for D (6 bases). V was cut by 6 bases and J by 3 bases, with 18 bases left in between. The length of the CDR3 is 15 residues. Germline loops: CDR1 MDHEN, CDR2 SYDVKM. This chain's CDR3 is CASSIGTDYNYEQYF. For the CDR3, the DNA is TGTGCCAGCAGCATCGGGACTGATTATAACTACGAGCAGTACTTC.

This clonotype ranks as medium-sized. This chain joins TRBV19 and TRBJ2-1, with 9 bases lining up with TRBD1. The germline CDR1 and CDR2 sequences are LNHDA and SQIVND (reference sequence). This CDR3 spans 12 amino acids. Trimming cost V 10 bases and J 6 bases; bases outside gene matches: 4. CDR3 in DNA: TGTGCCACGAGACAGGGGGGCAATGAGCAGTTCTTC. Its protein is CATRQGGNEQFF.

This clonotype is termed medium-sized. The V and J genes are TRBV5-4 and TRBJ2-7; TRBD2 matches 9 bases. Germline V CDR1 and CDR2: SGHNT, YYREEE (reference sequence). With V trimmed by 0 bases and J by 3 bases, 4 bases remained unmatched. The CDR3 is 15 residues long. Here the CDR3 DNA reads TGTGCCAGCAGCTTGGGGCGCGGGGGGGTCTACGAGCAGTACTTC. Amino acids: CASSLGRGGVYEQYF.

By share, this clonotype counts as medium-sized. The rearrangement joins TRBV29-1 to TRBJ2-3; 7 nucleotides agree with TRBD1. V dropped 3 bases and J dropped 0; count of bases not matched to a gene: 0. The CDR3 has 13 residues. Germline CDR1 reads SQVTM; CDR2 reads ANQGSEA. The CDR3 loop reads CSVEGQSTDTQYF. In nucleotides, the CDR3 is TGCAGCGTTGAGGGACAGAGCACAGATACGCAGTATTTT.

This clonotype was counted between two and nine times. An end of the junction does not agree with germline; a read error may underlie this. This rearrangement joins TRBV19 to TRBJ1-5; perhaps TRBD1 as D (6 bases). The CDR3 has 16 amino acids. CDR1 LNHDA and CDR2 SQIVND come from the germline V gene (reference sequence). The CDR3 region has the DNA TGTGCCCGTAGCCCAATGGGGGGGCTTAGCAATCAGCCCCAGCATTTT. Translated, it gives CARSPMGGLSNQPQHF.

This clonotype rates as large. The V call is TRBV7-6, the J call TRBJ1-5, with TRBD1 identical over 9 bases. This CDR3 has 15 amino acids. The germline V gene has CDR1 SGHVS and CDR2 FNYEAQ. V shed 4 bases, J shed 4 bases, and the junction held 5 bases outside the gene matches. This CDR3 reads CASSSGTGMNQPQHF. CDR3 DNA: TGTGCCAGCAGCTCCGGGACAGGGATGAATCAGCCCCAGCATTTT.

This clonotype is labeled as large. The V and J genes are TRBV12-3 or TRBV12-4 and TRBJ1-5; possible D gene TRBD1, 6 bases. The CDR3 loop spans 13 amino acids. Trimming pared 6 bases from V and 4 bases from J, leaving 10 bases between. The CDR3 DNA reads as TGTGCCAGCAGCTCGGACAGTAATCAGCCCCAGCATTTT. Protein product: CASSSDSNQPQHF.

By frequency in the sample, this clonotype is medium-sized (0.01 to 0.1%). This rearrangement joins TRBV30 to TRBJ1-5; no definite D call. Germline V CDR1 and CDR2: GTSNPN, SVGIG (reference sequence). The CDR3 sequence is 12 residues long. V was shortened by 3 bases and J by 7 bases, with 10 bases between the two germline ends. As DNA, the CDR3 is TGTGCCTGGAGCGACCTACGGCAGCCCCAGCATTTT. Translated: CAWSDLRQPQHF.

Comment on this clonotype: A much larger clonotype is one base distant, so this may be a read error. The chain has TRBV2 and TRBJ1-2; D is unresolved. CDR1 SNHLY and CDR2 FYNNEI come from the germline V gene. There are 11 residues in the CDR3. The CDR3 bases are TGTGCCAGCAGTGGAGGGCCCCTCTACGCCTTC. This translates into CASSGGPLYAF.

In its sample, this clonotype is medium-sized. The chain uses TRBV19 and TRBJ2-7, with 8 bases lining up with TRBD1. CDR3 size: 15 residues. Per the germline V gene, CDR1 is LNHDA and CDR2 is SQIVND (reference sequence). The trim removed 3 bases at V and 0 bases at J, leaving 4 bases unmatched. The CDR3 is CASSIGQGLSYEQYF. CDR3 coding DNA: TGTGCCAGTAGTATCGGACAGGGTCTCTCCTACGAGCAGTACTTC.

Within the sample, this clonotype is large (0.1 to 1%). The chain combines TRBV12-5 with TRBJ2-1, with D possibly matching TRBD1 (6 bases). Germline CDR1 and CDR2: LGHNT and FRNRAP. This CDR3 has 14 amino acids. The V and J ends lost 6 bases and 2 bases respectively, with 11 bases between them. For the CDR3, the DNA is TGTGCTAGTGGCTTACGGACAGCCTACAATGAGCAGTTCTTC. Translation gives CASGLRTAYNEQFF.

This clonotype was observed a few times. The V and J genes are TRBV20-1 and TRBJ1-1; 7 nucleotides match TRBD1. Germline CDR1 and CDR2: DFQATT and SNEGSKA (reference sequence). CDR3 length: 14 residues. Unmatched junction bases numbered 6, after V lost 5 bases and J lost 0 bases. The CDR3 spells CSAGPTGMNTEAFF. Written as DNA, the CDR3 is TGCAGTGCTGGACCGACAGGGATGAACACTGAAGCTTTCTTT.

On this clonotype itself: A read error may explain this, as a much larger clone is one base away. This chain connects TRBV4-1 to TRBJ2-1; D may be TRBD2 (6 bases). Germline CDR1 is MGHRA and CDR2 is YSYEKL. CDR3 size: 15 residues. The V end lost 4 bases, the J end lost 7 bases, and 17 bases lay between the germline ends. CDR3 nucleotides: TGCGCCAGCAGCCTTCTAGTGGGGGGACGAAATGAGCAGTTCTTC. It translates to CASSLLVGGRNEQFF.

By sample share, this clonotype is large. This sequence joins TRBV19 and TRBJ2-2, with a tentative D call TRBD2 (7 bases). Trimming left V 3 bases short and J 3 bases short, with 11 bases between. CDR1 LNHDA and CDR2 SQIVND come from the germline V gene (reference sequence). The CDR3 has 15 amino acids. The CDR3 protein is CASSIAGAHTGELFF. CDR3 sequence (DNA): TGTGCCAGTAGTATCGCGGGGGCCCACACCGGGGAGCTGTTTTTT.

By sample fraction, this clonotype is large (0.1 to 1%). J is TRBJ1-2 and V is TRBV28, with a tentative D call TRBD1 (5 bases). The V gene lost 7 bases and the J gene lost 4 bases, with 19 bases spanning the gap. Germline V gene data show CDR1 as MDHEN and CDR2 as SYDVKM. This CDR3 is 15 amino acids long. CDR3 loop: CASTLQGRGAYGYTF. The DNA for the CDR3 is TGTGCCAGCACCCTCCAGGGCCGTGGGGCCTATGGCTACACCTTC.

This clonotype qualifies as medium-sized (0.01 to 0.1%). V is TRBV6-1 and J is TRBJ1-5; D remains ambiguous. Trimming cost V 3 bases and J 5 bases, with 14 bases left between them. Germline V gives CDR1 MNHNS, CDR2 SASEGT. The CDR3 is 15 residues long. The chain's CDR3 is CASSEGPYVDQPQHF. The DNA of the CDR3 is TGTGCCAGCAGTGAGGGCCCTTATGTGGATCAGCCCCAGCATTTT.

This chain links TRBV29-1 with TRBJ2-3; maybe TRBD2 (7 bases). The germline V and J ends were trimmed by 6 bases and 5 bases, with 18 bases remaining between them. The germline gives CDR1 SQVTM, CDR2 ANQGSEA. The CDR3 has 14 residues. Written as DNA, the CDR3 is TGCAGCGTGGTAGGGGGGGGCCTTGGAGATACGCAGTATTTT. Protein: CSVVGGGLGDTQYF.

This clonotype is medium-sized within its sample. The chain couples TRBV12-5 to TRBJ2-2; 7 bases line up with TRBD1. Looked up from germline, CDR1 is LGHNT and CDR2 is FRNRAP. The J segment lost 9 bases and the V segment lost 1 base, leaving 11 bases of the junction unmatched. CDR3 length: 16 residues. The CDR3 reads CASGLAQTGRVRELFF. The CDR3 nucleotides read TGTGCTAGTGGTTTGGCCCAGACAGGGCGGGTGAGGGAGCTGTTTTTT.

By share of the sample, this clonotype is large (0.1 to 1%). V is TRBV21-1 and J is TRBJ1-2; the D call of TRBD1 is as the table states it, not checked on the DNA. TRBV21-1 is given as a pseudogene. This CDR3 spans 23 amino acids. The CDR3 coding sequence is TGTGCCAGCAGCAAAGAGGTCCGACGGACAGGGGGCGACCTTATTAACTTTAACTATGGCTACACCTTC. Amino acid sequence: CASSKEVRRTGGDLINFNYGYTF.

This clonotype is large (0.1 to 1%) in the sample. The chain combines TRBV27 with TRBJ2-7; 11 bases line up with TRBD1. CDR3 length: 15 residues. The germline CDR1 and CDR2 sequences are MNHEY and SMNVEV (reference sequence). V lost 3 bases, J lost 1 base, and 2 bases stayed unmatched. The chain's CDR3 is CASSLGQGVSYEQYF. In DNA, the CDR3 is TGTGCCAGCAGTTTGGGACAGGGGGTTTCCTACGAGCAGTACTTC.

This clonotype qualifies as medium-sized (0.01 to 0.1%). The CDR3 nucleotides are TGTGCCAGCAGTTCCCCGATAGCGGGGGGGCTCTCCGGGGAGCTGTTTTTT. It translates to CASSSPIAGGLSGELFF. J is TRBJ2-2 and V is TRBV27, with TRBD2 matching 11 bases. V was pared by 4 bases and J by 6 bases, with 10 bases of the junction left unmatched. The CDR3 totals 17 residues. Germline lookup yields CDR1 MNHEY and CDR2 SMNVEV (reference sequence).

This clonotype is medium-sized. The chain joins TRBV19 to TRBJ2-4; the D gene is possibly TRBD1 (6 bases). V shed 5 bases and J shed 6 bases, with 14 bases lying between them. The V gene's germline CDR1 is LNHDA and CDR2 SQIVND (reference sequence). The CDR3 sequence is 14 residues long. The CDR3 reads CASSPPGTTNIQYF. DNA of the CDR3: TGTGCCAGTAGTCCTCCCGGGACAACAAACATTCAGTACTTC.

This clonotype counts as medium-sized. The V call is TRBV19, the J call TRBJ1-1; a possible D gene is TRBD1 (5 bases). Per the germline V gene, CDR1 is LNHDA and CDR2 is SQIVND (reference sequence). The CDR3 spans 15 residues. V lost 3 bases and J lost 4, with 15 bases in between. CDR3 coding DNA: TGTGCCAGTAGTATTACCGTGGGGCCGCTCACTGAAGCTTTCTTT. Encoded protein: CASSITVGPLTEAFF.

This clonotype is large (0.1 to 1%) within its sample. This chain joins TRBV9 and TRBJ2-2, with 11 positions matching TRBD2. Germline CDR1 reads SGDLS; CDR2 reads YYNGEE. Germline trimming cut 4 bases from V and 2 bases from J; bases unmatched to any gene: 7. This CDR3 contains 17 residues. The CDR3 region has the DNA TGTGCCAGCAGCTCACTAGCGGGGGACCCCAACACCGGGGAGCTGTTTTTT. Its protein product is CASSSLAGDPNTGELFF.

This clonotype has just a few counts. The CDR3 sequence: CASNETPDSGANVLTF. For the CDR3, the DNA is TGTGCCAGCAACGAGACCCCCGATTCTGGGGCCAACGTCCTGACTTTC. This chain uses TRBV28 with TRBJ2-6; D remains ambiguous. Trimming shortened V by 7 bases and J by 1 base, and 14 bases separated the two germline ends. CDR3 length equals 16 residues. Germline assignment: CDR1 MDHEN and CDR2 SYDVKM. The full variable domain, completed using reference TRBV28 and TRBJ2-6, is DVKVTQSSRYLVKRTGEKVFLECVQDMDHENMFWYRQDPGLGLRLIYFSYDVKMKEKGDIPEGYSVSREKKERFSLILESASTNQTSMYLCASNETPDSGANVLTFGAGSRLTVL.

Points on this clonotype: One end of the junction does not line up with germline, which may come from a read error. The chain couples TRBV7-9 to TRBJ2-3; weak D call: TRBD2 (5 bases). The germline gives CDR1 SEHNR, CDR2 FQNEAQ (reference sequence). This CDR3 spans 14 amino acids. The CDR3 sequence is CGSSLEGPTDTQYF. The CDR3 DNA follows: TGTGGCAGCAGCTTAGAGGGCCCCACAGATACGCAGTATTTT.

This clonotype is termed large. The CDR3 here is CASRTGLGNTEAFF. The CDR3 DNA is TGTGCCAGTCGTACAGGGCTCGGGAACACTGAAGCTTTCTTT. This chain links TRBV11-2 with TRBJ1-1; weak D call: TRBD1 (6 bases). The CDR3 length is 14 residues. The V and J ends lost 9 bases and 1 base respectively, with 15 bases between them. The germline V gene encodes CDR1 SGHAT and CDR2 FQNNGV.

This clonotype is medium-sized by share. This chain joins TRBV18 and TRBJ1-5; D ambiguous. Trimming left V 3 bases short and J 5 bases short, with 14 bases between. This CDR3 spans 15 amino acids. Germline CDR1 KGHSH, CDR2 LQKENI. The CDR3: CASSPGPGFDQPQHF. The CDR3 DNA sequence: TGTGCCAGCTCACCTGGCCCAGGATTCGATCAGCCCCAGCATTTT.

Relative to its sample, this clonotype is medium-sized. The chain employs TRBV20-1 and TRBJ1-2, with no clear D. Germline V gene sequence: CDR1 DFQATT, CDR2 SNEGSKA (reference sequence). Trimming removed 1 base from V and 4 bases from J, with 4 bases in between. The CDR3 spans 11 residues. CDR3: CSARVSYGYTF. CDR3 in DNA: TGCAGTGCTAGAGTGTCCTATGGCTACACCTTC.

In this sample, this clonotype is large (0.1 to 1%). The chain couples TRBV4-1 to TRBJ2-7; 7 bases map to TRBD1. The CDR3 consists of 13 residues. Germline loops: CDR1 MGHRA, CDR2 YSYEKL. V lost 2 bases and J lost 4; bases outside the gene matches: 2. The DNA for the CDR3 is TGCGCCAGCAGCCAACGACAGGGTTACGAGCAGTACTTC. Protein product: CASSQRQGYEQYF.